The 18 T cell receptor beta chains below come from one sample, sequenced in a study of T cells in localized non-small cell lung cancer. Sequencing used immunoSEQ multiplex PCR; TCRdb keeps in-frame clones, though not all of them. The sample consists of about 17,000 clones, 75% to 90% of them appearing once. The sample here was peripheral blood, taken before any cancer treatment. These receptors were taken from a male donor at least 60 years old with stage II squamous cell lung carcinoma.

A single count supports this clone. The chain couples TRBV29-1 to TRBJ2-1; D might be TRBD1 (6 bases). CDR1 is SQVTM, CDR2 ANQGSEA, per germline. Trimming shortened V by 3 bases and J by 7 bases, and 22 bases separated the two germline ends. The CDR3 spans 16 residues. The CDR3: CSVEVVSGGRGNEQFF. CDR3 sequence (DNA): TGCAGCGTTGAGGTGGTTTCTGGGGGCCGCGGGAATGAGCAGTTCTTC.

This rearrangement joins TRBV5-8 to TRBJ1-1, with unresolved D. The CDR3 has 13 residues. Trimming left V 1 base short and J 2 bases short, with 6 bases between. Germline CDR1 and CDR2: SGHTS and YDEGEE. The CDR3 coding sequence is TGTGCCAGCAGCTTGCGCGGTAACACTGAAGCTTTCTTT. It codes for CASSLRGNTEAFF.

The chain links TRBV27 to TRBJ2-3; TRBD2 matches at 7 bases. The V segment lost 3 bases and the J segment 2 bases; nucleotides outside the gene matches: 11. CDR3 length: 17 residues. The germline V gene has CDR1 MNHEY and CDR2 SMNVEV (reference sequence). CDR3 nucleotide sequence: TGTGCCAGCAGTTTCGGAAGGGAGGGAAGAAACACAGATACGCAGTATTTT. This gives the protein CASSFGREGRNTDTQYF.

The genes are TRBV7-3 and TRBJ2-5; D is unresolved. Per germline, CDR1 SGHTA and CDR2 FQGTGA. The CDR3 loop spans 12 amino acids. The V end lost 7 bases, the J end lost 9 bases, and 15 bases lay between the germline ends. The CDR3 coding sequence is TGTGCCAGCATCCCGTTAGGTCTGGCCCAGTACTTC. Its translation is CASIPLGLAQYF.

The chain joins TRBV19 to TRBJ1-5, with unresolved D. Trimming pared 3 bases from V and 1 base from J, leaving 10 bases between. The CDR3 has 15 amino acids. Germline lookup yields CDR1 LNHDA and CDR2 SQIVND (reference sequence). CDR3 in amino acids: CASSMSLGSNQPQHF. The CDR3, as DNA: TGTGCCAGTAGTATGTCGCTTGGCAGCAATCAGCCCCAGCATTTT.

Only one count was recorded for this clone. V and J are TRBV28 and TRBJ2-5; D tentatively reads TRBD1 or TRBD2 (5 bases each). Germline CDR1 MDHEN, CDR2 SYDVKM. The CDR3 runs to 16 residues. The ends were cut back, 4 bases at V and 5 bases at J, with 20 bases in the middle. The CDR3 loop reads CASSYTGASKRETQYF. The DNA of the CDR3 is TGTGCCAGCAGTTATACCGGGGCTTCAAAGAGGGAGACCCAGTACTTC.

The genes are TRBV6-5 and TRBJ2-2; D is uncertain. V was clipped by 8 bases and J by 0 bases, with 7 bases between them. Germline V CDR1 and CDR2: MNHEY, SVGAGI. The CDR3 length is 13 residues. The CDR3 coding sequence is TGTGCCAGCCGTGACCCGAACACCGGGGAGCTGTTTTTT. Translation gives CASRDPNTGELFF.

The genes are TRBV6-5 and TRBJ1-1; no definite D call. CDR1 and CDR2 from the germline V gene are MNHEY and SVGAGI. This CDR3 has 14 amino acids. V gave up 5 bases and J gave up 3 bases, with 13 bases separating them. CDR3 DNA: TGTGCCAGCAGTCTAAGCCAGGTAGACACTGAAGCTTTCTTT. Its translation: CASSLSQVDTEAFF.

The chain recombines TRBV7-9 with TRBJ1-1; a weak D match, TRBD1 (5 bases). Trimming removed 1 base from V and 5 bases from J, with 14 bases in between. Looked up from germline, CDR1 is SEHNR and CDR2 is FQNEAQ (reference sequence). There are 15 residues in the CDR3. The CDR3 region is CASSLGGLLGTEAFF. The CDR3 DNA sequence: TGTGCCAGCAGCTTAGGGGGACTCCTGGGGACTGAAGCTTTCTTT. Combining the CDR3 with reference TRBV7-9 and TRBJ1-1 gives the whole variable domain DTGVSQNPRHKITKRGQNVTFRCDPISEHNRLYWYRQTLGQGPEFLTYFQNEAQLEKSRLLSDRFSAERPKGSFSTLEIQRTEQGDSAMYLCASSLGGLLGTEAFFGQGTRLTVV.

This sequence joins TRBV7-8 and TRBJ1-2; D uncertain. The CDR3 runs 14 residues. The V gene's germline CDR1 is SGHVS and CDR2 FQNEAQ. Trimming cost V 5 bases and J 4 bases, with 14 bases left between them. CDR3 residues: CASSPRIPSYGYTF. The CDR3 DNA reads TGTGCCAGCAGCCCCAGGATCCCCTCCTATGGCTACACCTTC. Combining the CDR3 with reference TRBV7-8 and TRBJ1-2 gives the whole variable domain GAGVSQSPRYKVAKRGQDVALRCDPISGHVSLFWYQQALGQGPEFLTYFQNEAQLDKSGLPSDRFFAERPEGSVSTLKIQRTQQEDSAVYLCASSPRIPSYGYTFGSGTRLTVV.

The V and J genes are TRBV9 and TRBJ2-1; TRBD2 aligns across 7 bases. This CDR3 is 15 amino acids long. With 3 bases clipped from V and 4 bases from J, the junction kept 7 bases outside the gene matches. CDR1 is SGDLS, CDR2 YYNGEE, per germline. Here the CDR3 DNA reads TGTGCCAGCAGCGCCTCTAGCGGTACTTACAATGAGCAGTTCTTC. This sequence encodes CASSASSGTYNEQFF. Filled out from reference TRBV9 and TRBJ2-1, the complete variable domain reads DSGVTQTPKHLITATGQRVTLRCSPRSGDLSVYWYQQSLDQGLQFLIQYYNGEERAKGNILERFSAQQFPDLHSELNLSSLELGDSALYFCASSASSGTYNEQFFGPGTRLTVL.

The chain joins TRBV27 to TRBJ2-1; D remains ambiguous. Trimming shortened V by 0 bases and J by 5 bases, and 5 bases separated the two germline ends. The CDR3 has 13 residues. The V gene's germline CDR1 is MNHEY and CDR2 SMNVEV (reference sequence). CDR3 sequence reads: CASSLSLNNEQFF. The DNA for the CDR3 is TGTGCCAGCAGTTTATCCCTCAACAATGAGCAGTTCTTC.

The chain carries TRBV19 and TRBJ1-1; TRBD1 matches at 7 bases. The CDR3 totals 14 residues. With V trimmed by 4 bases and J by 5 bases, 7 bases remained unmatched. The germline gives CDR1 LNHDA, CDR2 SQIVND (reference sequence). In DNA, the CDR3 is TGTGCCAGTAGTACCGGAGGGGGCGTAACTGAAGCTTTCTTT. Protein sequence: CASSTGGGVTEAFF.

This chain joins TRBV19 and TRBJ1-5, with 8 nucleotides matching TRBD1. This CDR3 region has 18 residues. Germline CDR1 reads LNHDA; CDR2 reads SQIVND (reference sequence). Germline trimming cut 2 bases from V and 0 bases from J; bases unmatched to any gene: 9. The CDR3 DNA reads TGTGCCAGTAGTATAAGGCGGACAGGGATTAATAGCAATCAGCCCCAGCATTTT. Protein sequence: CASSIRRTGINSNQPQHF. The full variable domain, in which reference TRBV19 and TRBJ1-5 provide the parts outside the CDR3, is DGGITQSPKYLFRKEGQNVTLSCEQNLNHDAMYWYRQDPGQGLRLIYYSQIVNDFQKGDIAEGYSVSREKKESFPLTVTSAQKNPTAFYLCASSIRRTGINSNQPQHFGDGTRLSIL.

This sequence joins TRBV2 and TRBJ1-4, with TRBD1 as a possible D gene (6 bases). The ends were cut back, 7 bases at V and 6 bases at J, with 12 bases in the middle. The CDR3 has 13 residues. The V gene's germline CDR1 is SNHLY and CDR2 FYNNEI. Here the CDR3 DNA reads TGTGCCAGCACGGGGGCGTGGGATGAAAAACTGTTTTTT. Its protein is CASTGAWDEKLFF.

The table lists this clone with a few counts. The chain is built from TRBV4-2 and TRBJ1-2, with TRBD1 matching 7 bases. The CDR3 spans 16 residues. The V and J ends lost 3 bases and 8 bases, in that order; junction bases with no gene match: 15. CDR1 is LGHNA, CDR2 YNFKEQ, per germline. CDR3 region: CASSQDPGEGAKGYTF. The DNA of the CDR3 is TGTGCCAGCAGCCAGGATCCAGGCGAGGGGGCGAAAGGCTACACCTTC.

The chain uses TRBV10-3 and TRBJ2-3; 7 nucleotides line up with TRBD1. The V segment lost 6 bases and the J segment 1 base; nucleotides outside the gene matches: 4. Germline-derived CDR1 and CDR2 are ENHRY and SYGVKD. The CDR3 loop spans 14 amino acids. Written as DNA, the CDR3 is TGTGCCATCAGAGACAGGGTCCGCACAGATACGCAGTATTTT. It encodes CAIRDRVRTDTQYF.

The DNA for the CDR3 is TGTGCCAGCAGTTTCCTCGGCAGTACCTACGAGCAGTACTTC. Protein: CASSFLGSTYEQYF. The chain joins TRBV6-5 to TRBJ2-7; D unresolved. The CDR3 sequence is 14 residues long. Germline V gene lookup returns CDR1 MNHEY and CDR2 SVGAGI. Trimming removed 4 bases at V and 2 bases at J, with 12 bases between.